The subject of this entry is one T cell receptor beta chain. These data belong to a study of T cell changes during pregnancy in multiple sclerosis. Some clones are missing from TCRdb's copy, which holds only in-frame ones; the method was immunoSEQ multiplex PCR. The sample contains 25,000 to 30,000 clones, roughly 91% of which appear only once. This sample comprised CD8+ T cells from peripheral blood mononuclear cells, obtained before pregnancy. The receptor was derived from a female donor with multiple sclerosis, enrolled in a pregnancy study.

The DNA of the CDR3 is TGTGCCAGCAGCCAAGATCATCCCGGGGGGGAGTCAGATACGCAGTATTTT. This translates into CASSQDHPGGESDTQYF. This chain uses TRBV4-2 with TRBJ2-3, with TRBD2 matching 8 bases. The CDR3 is 17 residues long. The V and J ends lost 0 bases and 4 bases, in that order; junction bases with no gene match: 9. Germline CDR1 is LGHNA and CDR2 is YNFKEQ.